This entry lists 10 T cell receptor beta chains sequenced from one sample in a study of lymphopenia after photon versus proton radiotherapy. Method: immunoSEQ multiplex PCR; TCRdb's copy keeps in-frame clones and lacks some. This table has about 12,000 clones, roughly 90% appearing once. Sample: peripheral blood, taken from a patient treated with proton-based radiotherapy. These receptor sequences come from a man aged 55 to 70 with pancreatic cancer.

The chain couples TRBV11-2 to TRBJ2-1; 7 bases match TRBD2. CDR1 is SGHAT and CDR2 is FQNNGV in the germline V gene. CDR3 length equals 14 residues. The V segment lost 8 bases and the J segment 7 bases; nucleotides outside the gene matches: 11. The CDR3 loop is CASRRIAGRNEQFF. The CDR3 DNA sequence: TGTGCCAGCCGTCGGATAGCGGGTAGGAATGAGCAGTTCTTC.

The V and J genes are TRBV2 and TRBJ2-3; the D is unclear. Germline CDR1 and CDR2: SNHLY and FYNNEI. The CDR3 covers 14 residues. The V end lost 6 bases, the J end lost 4 bases, and 14 bases lay between the germline ends. The DNA for the CDR3 is TGTGCCAGCAGCATCGGCCCCAAGGCAGATACGCAGTATTTT. It codes for CASSIGPKADTQYF.

The CDR3 spells CSVRDNEQYF. CDR3 nucleotide sequence: TGCAGCGTGCGGGACAACGAGCAGTACTTC. The chain has TRBV29-1 and TRBJ2-7; the D gene could be TRBD1 or TRBD2 (6 bases each). Germline V gene data show CDR1 as SQVTM and CDR2 as ANQGSEA. The length of the CDR3 is 10 residues. The V and J ends lost 6 bases and 5 bases respectively, with 8 bases between them.

This chain connects TRBV2 to TRBJ1-4, with 8 bases matching TRBD1. Germline values: CDR1 SNHLY, CDR2 FYNNEI. Germline trimming cut 6 bases from V and 8 bases from J; bases unmatched to any gene: 11. The CDR3 covers 15 residues. CDR3 nucleotides: TGTGCCAGCAGGCCGCAGGGGGCGTTAGGGGAAAAACTGTTTTTT. Its protein product is CASRPQGALGEKLFF.

J is TRBJ2-7 and V is TRBV7-8, with TRBD2 matching over 8 bases. The CDR3 spans 15 residues. Germline V gene data show CDR1 as SGHVS and CDR2 as FQNEAQ. Trimming at V came to 3 bases and at J to 5 bases, leaving 9 bases not matched to a gene. The CDR3 loop is CASSFDGRAWNEQYF. The CDR3 DNA is TGTGCCAGCAGCTTTGACGGGAGGGCCTGGAACGAGCAGTACTTC.

The rearrangement joins TRBV30 to TRBJ2-1; D remains unclear. The V end lost 0 bases, the J end lost 5 bases, and 8 bases lay between the germline ends. The length of the CDR3 is 13 residues. Germline loops: CDR1 GTSNPN, CDR2 SVGIG (reference sequence). The CDR3 DNA reads TGTGCCTGGAGTGTATGGAGAGACAATGAGCAGTTCTTC. Translated, it gives CAWSVWRDNEQFF.

The chain links TRBV7-9 to TRBJ1-1; no firm D call. V was trimmed by 1 base and J by 1 base, leaving 13 bases between them. CDR1 is SEHNR, CDR2 FQNEAQ, per germline (reference sequence). The CDR3 runs to 16 residues. The CDR3 spells CASSLDGPRRNTEAFF. The DNA for the CDR3 is TGTGCCAGCAGCTTAGACGGCCCGAGAAGGAACACTGAAGCTTTCTTT.

The rearrangement joins TRBV28 to TRBJ2-7; 8 bases are a match to TRBD2. The CDR3 has 14 residues. V trimming: 6 bases; J trimming: 6 bases; junction bases outside the gene matches: 10. Per the germline V gene, CDR1 is MDHEN and CDR2 is SYDVKM. The CDR3 DNA reads TGTGCCAGCAGACTCAGCGGGAGAGGTACCGAGCAGTACTTC. Translating gives CASRLSGRGTEQYF.

This clone was seen a few times. This chain uses TRBV30 with TRBJ1-1, with D unclear. The CDR3 spans 17 residues. Germline loops: CDR1 GTSNPN, CDR2 SVGIG (reference sequence). V lost 0 bases to trimming and J lost 0 bases, with 17 bases between them. CDR3 residues: CAWSVWGKMGMNTEAFF. The CDR3 nucleotides read TGTGCCTGGAGTGTATGGGGAAAGATGGGGATGAACACTGAAGCTTTCTTT. Variable domain in full (rest from reference TRBV30 and TRBJ1-1): SQTIHQWPATLVQPVGSPLSLECTVEGTSNPNLYWYRQAAGRGLQLLFYSVGIGQISSEVPQNLSASRPQDRQFILSSKKLLLSDSGFYLCAWSVWGKMGMNTEAFFGQGTRLTVV.

The chain employs TRBV5-1 and TRBJ2-5, with TRBD1 matching over 10 bases. The CDR3 spans 15 residues. V dropped 0 bases and J dropped 5; count of bases not matched to a gene: 4. Germline V lookup: CDR1 SGHRS, CDR2 YFSETQ. CDR3 in DNA: TGCGCCAGCAGCTTGGTGGGACAGGGGATGGAGACCCAGTACTTC. This codes for CASSLVGQGMETQYF.